This TCR beta chain was retrieved from a study of neurological immune-mediated disorders (dated by TCRdb to between 2018 and 2021). Turning to the overall study: The study compared peripheral blood TCR-beta repertoires of HTLV-I-associated myelopathy (HAM/TSP) patients, multiple sclerosis patients and healthy controls using UMI-based sequencing. The 106 TCR-beta libraries covered PBMC samples along with longitudinal samples, technical triplicates, and paired sorted CD4+ and CD8+ T-cell subsets. Each longitudinal HAM/TSP and healthy donor was sampled at 3 time-points spaced at about 3-45 month intervals. The cohort included about 70 subjects: about 14 with HAM/TSP, around 35 with multiple sclerosis, and around 20 healthy controls. On the study overall, not on this receptor specifically: The highest TCR clonal expansion was observed in HAM/TSP patients, whereas the lowest was observed in MS patients, even when compared with healthy controls. No identical CDR3 amino acid sequences were found to be shared among expanded clones across subjects, suggesting that TCR-beta repertoires were private in all groups.

In this sample, this clonotype turned up many times. Its antigen remains undetermined. It has no much larger one-base neighbor in the sample; base qualities were not kept. cDNA was synthesized by template-switch 5'RACE using a primer carrying a 10-nucleotide random unique molecular identifier by which each TCR transcript was tagged. Every sequencing run covered 15-18 subjects and yielded more than 160 million TCR-beta sequences. The RNeasy kit was used to extract total RNA. The KAPA Real-time Library Amplification kit was used to amplify TCR-beta VDJ regions with primers targeting the TCR constant region and the 5'RACE anchor. A first PCR added sample indexes and Illumina adaptors, and a second PCR then raised library yield. After purification with Ampure beads, the TCR product of roughly 650 bp was size-selected on a 2% E-gel SizeSelection system. Before pooling, libraries had their quality checked on a Bioanalyzer, their concentration measured with Qubit, and their quantity determined with the Kapa Library Quantification kit. An Illumina HiSeq 2500 was used to sequence the libraries paired-end at 2 x 150 bp. To increase sequence diversity, roughly 25-31% phiX was spiked into each library pool. The study's processing was this. The UMI-based MiGEC pipeline processed quality-filtered reads and removed over 80% of raw TCR sequences during error correction. IMGT germline references were used for aligning VDJ genes, and each clonotype was defined as a unique CDR3 amino acid sequence together with its V-J genes. Clonal expansion, Shannon diversity, and CDR3 relatedness (CalcPairwiseDistances, ClusterSamples) were evaluated with VDJtools, and phylogenetic trees were built with CLCbio workbench. Expanded clones were defined as having at least 8 unique UMIs, based on coefficient-of-variation modelling across technical triplicates. The public reads were quality trimmed at Q25 with fastp and then assembled into clones with MiXCR by TCRdb, keeping productive beta chains. Each CDR3 protein gets just one entry, which takes the most common genes and DNA from the rows behind it. TCRdb's processing, not the authors' own work, is the source of the V and J calls. Within this sample are around 71,000 distinct CDR3 sequences, with roughly 13% of them counted one time only. The ten largest clones take up approximately 4.2% of the sample.

The label giving this sample's time point can be read as: longitudinal time-point 1 (baseline). Unsorted PBMC libraries were generated from 2 million PBMCs stored in RNAlater at -80 °C until RNA extraction. PBMCs were separated from peripheral blood using Ficoll-Hypaque density gradient centrifugation and then cryopreserved in liquid nitrogen. V loses 4 bases, J loses 6 bases, and the germline ends lie 9 bases apart. The CDR3, from cysteine to phenylalanine, totals 12 residues. Left in the record is the CDR3 DNA by itself, 36 bases read in frame from the first base. CDR1 SQVTM and CDR2 ANQGSEA were looked up in the germline V gene.

The specimen was PBMCs. The clonotype comes from a female donor with HTLV-1-associated myelopathy (HAM/TSP). The chain was built from TRBV29-1 and TRBJ2-2, with an unclear D gene assignment. The CDR3 in this case is CSVGSRSGELFF. In nucleotides, the sequence is TGCAGCGTTGGAAGTAGGTCCGGGGAGCTGTTTTTT.